Included here is one T cell receptor (beta chain) sequence, with context. The antigen is undetermined. This sample includes further DNA sequences coding for the same CDR3. The CDR3 covers 16 residues. J gave up 2 bases and V 4 bases, and 9 bases lay outside the gene matches. Germline-derived CDR1 and CDR2 are MDHEN and SYDVKM. This specimen comes from a study of cytomegalovirus exposure and HLA in healthy donors. Whole-study findings and limits: Segments of the TCR beta V type were, in most cases, productive about 87% or about 30% of the time in an earlier analysis. Among the CMV-associated chains, three were confirmed in vitro as specific for CMV antigens. In a later analysis, common viral pathogens appeared linked to several of the most significant clusters.

13 Jbeta primers and 60 Vbeta primers were used for the PCR. The data were produced by immunoSEQ multiplex PCR, yet TCRdb's version contains in-frame clones alone and is incomplete. The sample gives 150,000 to 200,000 clones, roughly 73% of which show up once; about 11% is in the top ten. The source of this sequence is a man younger than 30 in good health and CMV-seropositive. Material for sequencing was PBMCs. The V gene is TRBV28, the J gene TRBJ1-2; 8 nucleotides line up with TRBD1. CDR3 residues: CASSSSAGGLNYGYTF. The CDR3 DNA is TGTGCCAGCAGTTCATCAGCAGGGGGCCTCAACTATGGCTACACCTTC.